Given below is one T cell receptor (beta chain) in context. This CDR3 is built from 14 residues. With 7 bases removed from V and 7 bases from J, the gap between germline ends came to 19 bases. The germline V gene has CDR1 MNHNS and CDR2 SASEGT. How the authors handled the data: Amplification from reference gene primers served as the basis for estimated nucleated cell counts. Here immunoSEQ multiplex PCR was the method, and the copy in TCRdb shows in-frame clones only, minus some. V and J calls and clone size are as listed in that table; D and trimming were resolved from the DNA. The profile shows fewer than 250,000 clones, roughly 86% of them singletons. The data belong to a study of blood T cell repertoires in COVID-19. The overall study: Acute and convalescent COVID-19 specimens originated in the United States, Italy and Spain. Sample material is recorded as cDNA or gDNA derived from T cells, B-cell-depleted T cells, or PBMCs.

The TCR originated in an older woman who had recovered from COVID-19. Material: peripheral blood. The chain carries TRBV6-1 and TRBJ2-5; possible D gene TRBD2, 6 bases. The CDR3 sequence: CASKVPGSGRTQYF. DNA for the CDR3: TGTGCCAGCAAGGTACCAGGTAGCGGTAGGACCCAGTACTTC.